A selection of T cell receptor beta chains follows, all from one sample in a study of T cells in Graves' hyperthyroidism and ophthalmopathy. One entry per CDR3 protein results from TCRdb running MiXCR on the multiplex PCR reads. This repertoire shows nearly 750,000 distinct CDR3 sequences, under 45% found once; its top ten account for around 29%. The sequenced sample consisted of blood. The receptors derive from a woman in her thirties or forties with Graves' hyperthyroidism. The CDR3 runs from the conserved cysteine through the conserved F or W. The D gene is left open where the match is weak. Expanded clones are given a class, and other clones once, few, many or no size at all.

v_call: TRBV4-3; d_call: .; j_call: TRBJ1-2; clone_size: .; cdr3_nt: TGCGCCAGCAGGGATTCTAGTTCTAATTATGGCTACACCTTC; cdr3_aa: CASRDSSSNYGYTF
v_call: TRBV6-5; d_call: .; j_call: TRBJ1-2; clone_size: few; cdr3_nt: TGTGCCAGCAGTTCAAGTTTCTATGACGGACTCTATGGCTACACCTTC; cdr3_aa: CASSSSFYDGLYGYTF
v_call: TRBV5-4; d_call: .; j_call: TRBJ1-1; clone_size: .; cdr3_nt: TGTGCCAGCAGCTCGCCGGGTATCGAGGTCACTGAAGCTTTCTTT; cdr3_aa: CASSSPGIEVTEAFF
v_call: TRBV20-1; d_call: TRBD2; j_call: TRBJ2-5; clone_size: .; cdr3_nt: TGCAGTGCTAGAGATGAATTAGCGGGGAAAGAGACCCAGTACTTC; cdr3_aa: CSARDELAGKETQYF
v_call: TRBV20-1; d_call: TRBD2; j_call: TRBJ2-3; clone_size: .; cdr3_nt: TGCAGTGCTACCAGGACTAGCCAAAATACGCAGTATTTT; cdr3_aa: CSATRTSQNTQYF
v_call: TRBV19; d_call: .; j_call: TRBJ1-3; clone_size: .; cdr3_nt: TGTGCCAGTATATCAACTGGAAACACCATGTATTTT; cdr3_aa: CASISTGNTMYF
v_call: TRBV5-1; d_call: .; j_call: TRBJ1-2; clone_size: .; cdr3_nt: TGCGCCAGCAGCTTAACGCGCCGCCTCTCTGTACCGTATGGCTACACCTTC; cdr3_aa: CASSLTRRLSVPYGYTF
v_call: TRBV6-6; d_call: TRBD1; j_call: TRBJ1-1; clone_size: .; cdr3_nt: TGTGCCAGCAGTAAAAGCGCGGGACAGCGGTACACTGAAGCTTTCTTT; cdr3_aa: CASSKSAGQRYTEAFF
v_call: TRBV25-1; d_call: .; j_call: TRBJ1-3; clone_size: .; cdr3_nt: TGCGCCAGCAGCCAAGGCCCGGGGGCATCTGGAAACACCATATATTTT; cdr3_aa: CASSQGPGASGNTIYF
v_call: TRBV29-1; d_call: TRBD2; j_call: TRBJ2-2; clone_size: .; cdr3_nt: TGCAGCGTTGGAGGGAGGGGCGGGGAGCTGTTTTTT; cdr3_aa: CSVGGRGGELFF
v_call: TRBV12-3/TRBV12-4; d_call: .; j_call: TRBJ1-6; clone_size: many; cdr3_nt: TGTGCCAGCAGCGAGAGCCCGAATTCACCCCTCCACTTT; cdr3_aa: CASSESPNSPLHF
v_call: TRBV5-6; d_call: .; j_call: TRBJ1-5; clone_size: .; cdr3_nt: TGTGCCAGCAGTTTGGGGACATGGTATAGCAATCAGCCCCAGCATTTT; cdr3_aa: CASSLGTWYSNQPQHF
v_call: TRBV5-5; d_call: .; j_call: TRBJ2-5; clone_size: .; cdr3_nt: TGTGCCAGCAACTGGGGATGGGAGACCCAGTACTTC; cdr3_aa: CASNWGWETQYF
v_call: TRBV29-1; d_call: .; j_call: TRBJ1-1; clone_size: .; cdr3_nt: TGCAGCAGTGACTTGGGTGGTACTGAAGCTTTCTTT; cdr3_aa: CSSDLGGTEAFF
v_call: TRBV9; d_call: .; j_call: TRBJ1-4; clone_size: few; cdr3_nt: TGTGCCAGCAGCGTCGGACACTGGGGAGACGAAAAACTGTTTTTT; cdr3_aa: CASSVGHWGDEKLFF
v_call: TRBV20-1; d_call: .; j_call: TRBJ1-2; clone_size: many; cdr3_nt: TGCAGTGCTAGGATGGAGGGGCGACGGTATGGCTACACCTTC; cdr3_aa: CSARMEGRRYGYTF
v_call: TRBV10-3; d_call: .; j_call: TRBJ2-7; clone_size: many; cdr3_nt: TGTGCCATCACCCGGGCAGGGAGCTCCTACGAGCAGTACTTC; cdr3_aa: CAITRAGSSYEQYF
v_call: TRBV2; d_call: .; j_call: TRBJ2-7; clone_size: .; cdr3_nt: TGTGCCGCAAAACGAGACACGACCTACGGGCAGTACTTC; cdr3_aa: CAAKRDTTYGQYF
v_call: TRBV29-1; d_call: .; j_call: TRBJ1-5; clone_size: many; cdr3_nt: TGCAGCGTTGTGGCCAGGGACAATCAGCCCCAGCATTTT; cdr3_aa: CSVVARDNQPQHF
v_call: TRBV7-6; d_call: .; j_call: TRBJ1-2; clone_size: many; cdr3_nt: TGTGCCAGCAGCTTTAAACAGGGCGGGGGCTACACCTTC; cdr3_aa: CASSFKQGGGYTF
v_call: TRBV11-2; d_call: .; j_call: TRBJ2-1; clone_size: .; cdr3_nt: TGTGCCAGCAGCTTACGAGGGTTTGGTGAGCAGTTCTTC; cdr3_aa: CASSLRGFGEQFF
v_call: TRBV7-9; d_call: .; j_call: TRBJ1-6; clone_size: few; cdr3_nt: TGTGCCAGCAGTTTATCACGGACCGCCGGGCATAATTCACCCCTCCACTTT; cdr3_aa: CASSLSRTAGHNSPLHF
v_call: TRBV7-9; d_call: .; j_call: TRBJ1-2; clone_size: many; cdr3_nt: TGTGCCAGCAGCTTAGCGTCCGACAAACAAAACTATGGCTACACCTTC; cdr3_aa: CASSLASDKQNYGYTF
v_call: TRBV6-1; d_call: .; j_call: TRBJ2-5; clone_size: few; cdr3_nt: TGTGCCAGCAGTTTGGGCGGGGGCCCGAGGACCCAGTACTTC; cdr3_aa: CASSLGGGPRTQYF